This T cell receptor (beta chain) came from a study of blood T cell repertoires in COVID-19. Original analysis: Amplification of reference gene primers was used by the study to estimate nucleated cell counts. Produced via immunoSEQ multiplex PCR; TCRdb's table is partial and in-frame only. V, J and clone size are taken as reported in that table, and D and trimming were inferred from the DNA itself. The top ten hold 5.5% to 8.5% of the sample, which has about 110,000 clones, 84% seen once. The CDR3 length is 16 residues. The V end lost 4 bases, the J end lost 0 bases, and 13 bases lay between the germline ends. CDR1 LNHDA and CDR2 SQIVND come from the germline V gene (reference sequence).

Sequences were obtained from peripheral blood. The V gene is TRBV19, the J gene TRBJ1-5; no firm D call. The sequence was obtained from a woman aged 45-59 years with acute or convalescent COVID-19. The CDR3 reads CASSTWGRDSNQPQHF. The CDR3, as DNA: TGTGCCAGTAGTACCTGGGGTCGGGATAGCAATCAGCCCCAGCATTTT.